The entry that follows covers one T cell receptor (beta chain) sequence. For TCRbeta, the library was prepared with unique molecular identifiers. TCRdb ran MiXCR on the PCR reads and lists one entry per CDR3 protein. The profile shows fewer than 550,000 distinct CDR3 sequences, approximately 10% of them singletons. The entry originates in a study of T-cell reconstitution after alpha-beta-depleted transplantation in children. The V gene's germline CDR1 is SGHTA and CDR2 FQGNSA. This CDR3 spans 15 amino acids. V was pared by 0 bases and J by 2 bases, with 11 bases between. Specimen: PBMCs from the stem cell graft donor, collected from the stem cell graft. The sequence derives from a human donor who donated a stem cell graft to a child with acute myeloid leukemia. The rearrangement joins TRBV7-2 to TRBJ2-7, with D perhaps TRBD1 or TRBD2 (5 bases each). CDR3 amino acids: CASSLADGGTYEQYF. The CDR3 bases are TGTGCCAGCAGCTTAGCAGATGGGGGAACCTACGAGCAGTACTTC.